This TCR beta chain was retrieved from a study of CD8 T cells in Susac syndrome. Random hexamers were used to reverse transcribe an amount of roughly 0.45 to 1 ug RNA. By means of immunoSEQ multiplex PCR, TCR beta CDR3 spanning 54 Vbeta and 13 Jbeta underwent amplification. TCRdb processed the immunoSEQ multiplex PCR reads anew with MiXCR; each CDR3 protein has one entry. The data contain around 180,000 distinct CDR3 sequences, approximately 94% of them singletons. Notes on this clonotype: As yet, its antigen is unknown.

Whole-study results and caveats: When the CD4+ T cell repertoires of patients with Susac syndrome were examined, they did not show any clonal expansion.

Purification of the CD8+ and CD4+ T cells relied on negative isolation, and TEMRA cells underwent FACS enrichment. The clonotype comes from a human donor with Susac syndrome. Sequenced: CD4+ T cells from PBMCs.

Written as DNA, the CDR3 is TGTGCCAGCAGTGAAGTGGGCAGAGGTGGGACCCAGTACTTC. It specifies CASSEVGRGGTQYF. V usage is TRBV2 and J usage is TRBJ2-5; D is ambiguous. Germline V gene lookup returns CDR1 SNHLY and CDR2 FYNNEI. The CDR3 runs 14 residues. Trimming cost V 1 base and J 7 bases, with 13 bases left between them.